This T cell receptor (beta chain) was sequenced during a study of neurological immune-mediated disorders. Study-level results: In HTLV-1-associated myelopathy, TCR clonal expansion was greatest, whereas multiple sclerosis had the least, falling below healthy controls. No CDR3 amino acid sequences recurred among expanded clones across subjects, suggesting private repertoires in all groups.

A note on this clonotype: Its specificity is unknown.

5'RACE employing 10-nucleotide random UMIs yielded the cDNA. MiXCR, run by TCRdb on the 5' RACE reads, gives a single entry per CDR3 protein. The sample gives nearly 30,000 distinct CDR3 sequences, 12% of which show up once; about 5.8% is in the top ten. This CDR3 comprises 14 residues. Germline assignment: CDR1 WSHSY and CDR2 SAAADI. V was clipped by 5 bases and J by 2 bases, with 12 bases between them. Sequencing was performed on PBMCs. The chain has TRBV10-2 and TRBJ1-1; D may be TRBD1 (6 bases). The clonotype originates from a woman aged 55-75 years in good health. The CDR3 sequence: CASSRTEHNTEAFF. In nucleotides, the CDR3 is TGCGCCAGCAGTCGGACAGAGCACAACACTGAAGCTTTCTTT.